This T cell receptor (beta chain) was captured by sequencing in a study of Graves' ophthalmopathy and Graves' hyperthyroidism. Scientists amplified the TCR beta CDR3 regions from RNA transcripts. An opening RT-PCR round employed HTBI primers and preceded a second-round multiplex PCR. One entry per CDR3 protein results from TCRdb running MiXCR on the multiplex PCR reads. This table holds 900,000 to 1,200,000 distinct CDR3 sequences, 35% to 40% found once. This CDR3 spans 14 amino acids. Germline V CDR1 and CDR2: MDHEN, SYDVKM. V was clipped by 2 bases and J by 7 bases, with 12 bases between them. This rearrangement joins TRBV28 to TRBJ1-5; D is unresolved. The sequence derives from an adult man with Graves' hyperthyroidism. The specimen was peripheral blood or thyroid tissue (not recorded which). CDR3 in amino acids: CASSLIDPSQPQHF. Written as DNA, the CDR3 is TGTGCCAGCAGTTTAATCGACCCGTCGCAGCCCCAGCATTTT.